This TCR beta chain was observed in a study of T-cell reconstitution after alpha-beta-depleted transplantation in children. Trimming shortened V by 4 bases and J by 4 bases, and 11 bases separated the two germline ends. Germline-derived CDR1 and CDR2 are LGHNA and YSLEER. The CDR3 consists of 14 residues. Unique molecular identifiers were incorporated when the TCRbeta library was constructed. TCRdb reprocessed the PCR reads with MiXCR, giving one entry per CDR3 protein. Of hundreds of thousands of distinct CDR3 sequences in the sample, around 15% are singletons; the top ten hold approximately 38%. This clonotype was sampled from a male patient aged 2 to 9 who had a stem cell transplant for acute lymphoblastic leukemia, so the T cells may come from the graft donor. V gene TRBV4-3 combines with J gene TRBJ2-1; the D gene could be TRBD1 or TRBD2 (5 bases each). The sample in question was PBMCs, mostly from graft donor cells, obtained 360 days after TCRalphabeta/CD19-depleted stem cell transplant. The CDR3 region has the DNA TGCGCCAGCAGCCCCCGGGACCAATACAATGAGCAGTTCTTC. It codes for CASSPRDQYNEQFF.